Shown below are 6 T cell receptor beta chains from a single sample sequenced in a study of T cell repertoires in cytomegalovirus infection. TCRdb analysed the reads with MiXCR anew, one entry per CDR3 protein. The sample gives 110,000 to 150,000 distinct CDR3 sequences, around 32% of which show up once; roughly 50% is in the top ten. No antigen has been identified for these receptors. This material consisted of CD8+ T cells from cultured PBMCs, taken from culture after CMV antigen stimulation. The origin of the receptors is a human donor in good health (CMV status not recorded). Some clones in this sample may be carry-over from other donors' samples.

The CDR3 DNA reads TGTGCCAGCAGCGCCATCGGGGGATTAGTCGGGGAGCTGTTTTTT. Encoded protein: CASSAIGGLVGELFF. The chain joins TRBV27 to TRBJ2-2, with D possibly being TRBD2 (6 bases). V dropped 6 bases and J dropped 7 bases, with 18 bases sitting between them. Germline assignment: CDR1 MNHEY and CDR2 SMNVEV (reference sequence). The CDR3 covers 15 residues.

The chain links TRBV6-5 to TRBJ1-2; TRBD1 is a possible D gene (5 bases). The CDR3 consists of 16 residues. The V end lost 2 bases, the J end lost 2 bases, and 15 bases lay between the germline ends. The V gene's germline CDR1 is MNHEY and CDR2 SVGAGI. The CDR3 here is CASSYHWSRENYGYTF. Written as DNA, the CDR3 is TGTGCCAGCAGTTACCATTGGAGCAGGGAAAACTATGGCTACACCTTC.

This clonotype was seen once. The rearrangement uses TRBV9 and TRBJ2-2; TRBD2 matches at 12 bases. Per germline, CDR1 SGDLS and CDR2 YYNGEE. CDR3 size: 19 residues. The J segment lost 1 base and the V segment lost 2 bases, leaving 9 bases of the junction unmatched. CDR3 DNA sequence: TGTGCCAGCAGCGTCCCTAGCGGGGGGGCGATCCGGAACACCGGGGAGCTGTTTTTT. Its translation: CASSVPSGGAIRNTGELFF.

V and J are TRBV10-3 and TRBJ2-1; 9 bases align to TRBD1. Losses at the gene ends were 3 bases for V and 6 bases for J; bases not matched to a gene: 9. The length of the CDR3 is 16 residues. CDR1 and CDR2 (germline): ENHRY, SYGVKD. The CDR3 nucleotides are TGTGCCATCAGTGACAATCCGGGACAGGGATTCAATGAGCAGTTCTTC. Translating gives CAISDNPGQGFNEQFF.

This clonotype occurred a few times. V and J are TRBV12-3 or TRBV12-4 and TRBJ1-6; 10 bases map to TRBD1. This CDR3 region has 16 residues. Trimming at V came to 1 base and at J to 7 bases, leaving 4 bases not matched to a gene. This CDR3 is CASSLVLGQGNSPLHF. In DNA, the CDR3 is TGTGCCAGCAGTTTAGTACTGGGACAGGGGAATTCACCCCTCCACTTT.

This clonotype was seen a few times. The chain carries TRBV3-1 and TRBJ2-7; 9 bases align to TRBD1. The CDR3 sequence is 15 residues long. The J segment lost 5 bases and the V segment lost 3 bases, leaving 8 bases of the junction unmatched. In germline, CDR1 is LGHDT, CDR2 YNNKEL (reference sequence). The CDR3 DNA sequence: TGTGCCAGCAGCCAGTTGGGACAGGGTGCCGACGAGCAGTACTTC. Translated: CASSQLGQGADEQYF.